The clone carrying this T cell receptor beta chain appeared once. This record comes from a study of shared clonotypes between healthy human individuals. Trimming removed 6 bases from V and 1 base from J, with 9 bases in between. This CDR3 spans 13 amino acids. The germline gives CDR1 SGHRS, CDR2 YFSETQ. Profiling relied on immunoSEQ multiplex PCR, and the TCRdb table lists in-frame clones only, not all of them. This table has over 1.4 million clones, around 95% appearing once. The J gene is TRBJ2-3, the V gene TRBV5-1; possibly TRBD2 for D (5 bases). Sequencing input: naive CD4+ T cells sorted from blood. Subset indicated: CD45RA+ positively selected. This receptor was obtained from a man aged 25-45 years in good health. As DNA, the CDR3 is TGCGCCAGCACAAGCGGCCGCACAGATACGCAGTATTTT. Translating it yields CASTSGRTDTQYF. Full variable domain (remainder filled in from reference TRBV5-1 and TRBJ2-3): KAGVTQTPRYLIKTRGQQVTLSCSPISGHRSVSWYQQTPGQGLQFLFEYFSETQRNKGNFPGRFSGRQFSNSRSEMNVSTLELGDSALYLCASTSGRTDTQYFGPGTRLTVL.